Listed here are 21 T cell receptor beta chains from one sample, sequenced in a study of post-analysis software for immune sequencing data. Overall study findings and caveats: Patients carried roughly five TRBV segments more frequently than controls did, and TRBV5-6, TRBV5-1 and TRBV20-1 were among them.

Every TCR beta cDNA library bore unique molecular identifiers. TCRdb independently ran MiXCR on the PCR reads; one entry per CDR3 protein. This sample has under 650,000 distinct CDR3 sequences, with around 40% found just once. No antigens are known for them. Material: blood. These TCRs come from a girl between 10 and 17 years old with multiple sclerosis.

The CDR3 is CASSDSDHSETQYF. In DNA form, the CDR3 reads TGTGCCAGCAGCGATTCGGACCACTCGGAGACCCAGTACTTC. The chain employs TRBV5-4 and TRBJ2-7; D gene ambiguous. The assigned J gene may be wrong: the sequence end matches TRBJ2-5 better. CDR3 length: 14 amino acids. CDR1 and CDR2 from the germline V gene are SGHNT and YYREEE (reference sequence).

This clonotype was recorded a few times. The chain employs TRBV3-1 and TRBJ2-1; D possibly corresponds to TRBD1 (5 bases). The CDR3 totals 13 residues. The germline gives CDR1 LGHDT, CDR2 YNNKEL (reference sequence). The V end lost 4 bases, the J end lost 9 bases, and 13 bases lay between the germline ends. The CDR3 region has the DNA TGTGCCAGCAGCCCGAACAGGAGCCCTGAGCAGTTCTTC. It yields the protein CASSPNRSPEQFF.

This clonotype was detected a few times. The chain recombines TRBV6-6 with TRBJ2-5; D not resolved. This CDR3 comprises 16 residues. Per the germline V gene, CDR1 is MNHNY and CDR2 is SVGAGI (reference sequence). The V end lost 2 bases, the J end lost 0 bases, and 13 bases lay between the germline ends. The CDR3 spells CASSYAAAMYQETQYF. The CDR3 bases are TGTGCCAGCAGTTACGCGGCGGCCATGTACCAAGAGACCCAGTACTTC.

This clonotype was observed a handful of times. V usage is TRBV5-8 and J usage is TRBJ2-4; 11 bases fit TRBD1. V shed 4 bases and J 1 base; nucleotides not matched to a gene: 4. The CDR3 totals 16 residues. Germline values: CDR1 SGHTS, CDR2 YDEGEE. As DNA, the CDR3 is TGTGCCAGCAGCGAGGGGACAGGGGGTGCCAAAAACATTCAGTACTTC. Translated, it gives CASSEGTGGAKNIQYF.

The chain links TRBV7-3 to TRBJ2-1; 8 bases map to TRBD1. The J call may be incorrect, as the DNA end agrees better with TRBJ2-7. CDR3 size: 15 residues. Germline lookup yields CDR1 SGHTA and CDR2 FQGTGA. Here the CDR3 DNA reads TGTGCCAGCAGCCTTGGACAGGGTCCCTACAATGAGCAGTACTTC. Encoded protein: CASSLGQGPYNEQYF.

The chain combines TRBV20-1 with TRBJ2-1; 12 bases are a match to TRBD2. Germline values: CDR1 DFQATT, CDR2 SNEGSKA (reference sequence). Germline trimming cut 0 bases from V and 9 bases from J; bases unmatched to any gene: 12. The CDR3 spans 17 residues. CDR3 sequence: CSARDQWQLAGGPEQFF. In nucleotides, the CDR3 is TGCAGTGCTAGAGATCAATGGCAGCTAGCGGGAGGGCCTGAGCAGTTCTTC.

J is TRBJ2-4 and V is TRBV20-1, with a possible D match to TRBD2 (7 bases). The CDR3 is 18 residues long. V was clipped by 1 base and J by 0 bases, with 19 bases between them. CDR1 is DFQATT and CDR2 is SNEGSKA in the germline V gene (reference sequence). CDR3 protein: CSARVRGASGGAKNIQYF. The CDR3, as DNA: TGCAGTGCTAGAGTTCGGGGGGCTAGCGGAGGAGCCAAAAACATTCAGTACTTC.

This clonotype turned up a few times. The junction shows a germline mismatch at one end, possibly a read error. This chain joins TRBV7-7 and TRBJ2-3; 9 nucleotides align to TRBD2. Germline assignment: CDR1 SSHAT and CDR2 FNYEAQ (reference sequence). This CDR3 is built from 16 residues. This CDR3 reads CASSATLAGSTDTQYF. In DNA form, the CDR3 reads TGTGCTAGCAGCGCTACTCTAGCGGGATCAACAGATACGCAGTATTTT. Drawing the rest from reference TRBV7-7 and TRBJ2-3, the complete variable domain is GAGVSQSPRYKVTKRGQDVTLRCDPISSHATLYWYQQALGQGPEFLTYFNYEAQPDKSGLPSDRFSAERPEGSISTLTIQRTEQRDSAMYRCASSATLAGSTDTQYFGPGTRLTVL.

This clonotype was counted only a few times. V and J are TRBV3-1 and TRBJ2-5; D is ambiguous. The CDR3 spans 14 residues. Trimming shortened V by 4 bases and J by 1 base, and 10 bases separated the two germline ends. Germline CDR1 reads LGHDT; CDR2 reads YNNKEL (reference sequence). The CDR3 DNA is TGTGCCAGCAGCCCAAATCCGAGCCAAGAGACCCAGTACTTC. The encoded protein is CASSPNPSQETQYF.

The chain recombines TRBV5-1 with TRBJ1-2; tentatively, D is TRBD1 (6 bases). The CDR3 is 13 residues long. The V and J ends lost 4 bases and 4 bases respectively, with 11 bases between them. Germline values: CDR1 SGHRS, CDR2 YFSETQ. The CDR3 sequence is CASSPDSVYGYTF. Here the CDR3 DNA reads TGCGCCAGCAGCCCGGACAGTGTCTATGGCTACACCTTC.

The chain joins TRBV20-1 to TRBJ1-1, with D perhaps TRBD1 (5 bases). Per germline, CDR1 DFQATT and CDR2 SNEGSKA (reference sequence). The CDR3 contains 13 residues. V was cut by 6 bases and J by 5 bases, with 16 bases left in between. CDR3 nucleotides: TGCAGTGCCCGATCGGGGGGTGGGACTGAAGCTTTCTTT. It specifies CSARSGGGTEAFF.

This clonotype was observed a few times. The chain is built from TRBV6-5 and TRBJ1-2; possibly TRBD1 for D (5 bases). V was shortened by 7 bases and J by 6 bases, with 15 bases between the two germline ends. This CDR3 has 13 amino acids. Germline V lookup: CDR1 MNHEY, CDR2 SVGAGI. CDR3 loop: CASKASPTDGYTF. Written as DNA, the CDR3 is TGTGCCAGCAAGGCCTCTCCGACAGATGGCTACACCTTC.

The gene calls are TRBV13 and TRBJ2-3, with 9 bases fitting TRBD2. V lost 5 bases and J lost 7; bases outside the gene matches: 13. The CDR3 runs to 16 residues. Germline-derived CDR1 and CDR2 are PRHDT and FYEKMQ (reference sequence). DNA for the CDR3: TGTGCCAGCAGCCCCGCGGGAGCGGGGGGAGTCCATACGCAGTATTTT. Its protein product is CASSPAGAGGVHTQYF. The variable domain in full, completed from reference TRBV13 and TRBJ2-3, reads AAGVIQSPRHLIKEKRETATLKCYPIPRHDTVYWYQQGPGQDPQFLISFYEKMQSDKGSIPDRFSAQQFSDYHSELNMSSLELGDSALYFCASSPAGAGGVHTQYFGPGTRLTVL.

A few counts support this clonotype. The chain has TRBV20-1 and TRBJ2-7; 7 bases map to TRBD1. Near its end, the DNA agrees better with TRBJ2-5, so the J call may be wrong. The CDR3 sequence is 12 residues long. Germline values: CDR1 DFQATT, CDR2 SNEGSKA (reference sequence). CDR3 sequence (DNA): TGCAGTGCTCTCCCGGACAGGAAGACCCAGTACTTC. Translated, it gives CSALPDRKTQYF.

V is TRBV7-2 and J is TRBJ1-5, with a tentative D call TRBD1 (6 bases). Germline V gene lookup returns CDR1 SGHTA and CDR2 FQGNSA. The CDR3 has 15 residues. Trimming removed 3 bases from V and 7 bases from J, with 16 bases in between. The CDR3 is CASSLDGGRRQPQHF. The CDR3, as DNA: TGTGCCAGCAGCTTGGATGGGGGGCGCCGACAGCCCCAGCATTTT.

This rearrangement joins TRBV11-2 to TRBJ2-1, with D perhaps TRBD2 (7 bases). CDR3 size: 16 residues. Deletions cut 1 base from V and 8 bases from J, with 18 bases between. The germline V gene has CDR1 SGHAT and CDR2 FQNNGV. Here the CDR3 DNA reads TGTGCCAGCAGCTTAGTAGGGGGGGGATTTTACGATGAGCAGTTCTTC. Amino acid sequence: CASSLVGGGFYDEQFF.

This clonotype was detected a few times. This chain links TRBV7-9 with TRBJ1-2; no clear D gene. Trimming shortened V by 5 bases and J by 8 bases, and 18 bases separated the two germline ends. This CDR3 region has 14 residues. Germline assignment: CDR1 SEHNR and CDR2 FQNEAQ (reference sequence). In nucleotides, the CDR3 is TGTGCCAGCAGCCCCGTGGGCCAAACTGCGGGCTACACCTTC. It is translated as CASSPVGQTAGYTF. The full variable domain, with the rest looked up from reference TRBV7-9 and TRBJ1-2, is DTGVSQNPRHKITKRGQNVTFRCDPISEHNRLYWYRQTLGQGPEFLTYFQNEAQLEKSRLLSDRFSAERPKGSFSTLEIQRTEQGDSAMYLCASSPVGQTAGYTFGSGTRLTVV.

The rearrangement uses TRBV12-3 or TRBV12-4 and TRBJ2-1, with 12 bases identical to TRBD2. With V trimmed by 5 bases and J by 10 bases, 15 bases remained unmatched. The CDR3 totals 17 residues. The CDR3 loop reads CASSPRLAGVPGGEQFF. The CDR3 DNA follows: TGTGCCAGCAGTCCCCGACTAGCGGGAGTGCCGGGGGGCGAGCAGTTCTTC.

The chain links TRBV20-1 to TRBJ2-5, with D perhaps matching TRBD1 or TRBD2 (5 bases each). CDR3 size: 12 residues. In germline, CDR1 is DFQATT, CDR2 SNEGSKA (reference sequence). Trimming cost V 6 bases and J 3 bases, with 11 bases left between them. The CDR3 loop reads CSARDRKETQYF. CDR3 bases: TGCAGTGCCAGGGACCGTAAAGAGACCCAGTACTTC.

The chain uses TRBV7-2 and TRBJ2-7, with D tentatively TRBD2 (5 bases). Looked up from germline, CDR1 is SGHTA and CDR2 is FQGNSA. Trimming left V 1 base short and J 3 bases short, with 13 bases between. This CDR3 has 15 residues. The CDR3 coding sequence is TGTGCCAGCAGCTTAGTCGGTCGAGGAGGCTACGAGCAGTACTTC. Protein sequence: CASSLVGRGGYEQYF.

This clonotype has more than one count but fewer than ten. V is TRBV3-1 and J is TRBJ1-4; D gene unclear. Trimming left V 0 bases short and J 8 bases short, with 7 bases between. Germline V gives CDR1 LGHDT, CDR2 YNNKEL (reference sequence). This CDR3 contains 13 residues. The CDR3 spells CASSQEMGEKLFF. The CDR3 bases are TGTGCCAGCAGCCAAGAGATGGGGGAAAAACTGTTTTTT.